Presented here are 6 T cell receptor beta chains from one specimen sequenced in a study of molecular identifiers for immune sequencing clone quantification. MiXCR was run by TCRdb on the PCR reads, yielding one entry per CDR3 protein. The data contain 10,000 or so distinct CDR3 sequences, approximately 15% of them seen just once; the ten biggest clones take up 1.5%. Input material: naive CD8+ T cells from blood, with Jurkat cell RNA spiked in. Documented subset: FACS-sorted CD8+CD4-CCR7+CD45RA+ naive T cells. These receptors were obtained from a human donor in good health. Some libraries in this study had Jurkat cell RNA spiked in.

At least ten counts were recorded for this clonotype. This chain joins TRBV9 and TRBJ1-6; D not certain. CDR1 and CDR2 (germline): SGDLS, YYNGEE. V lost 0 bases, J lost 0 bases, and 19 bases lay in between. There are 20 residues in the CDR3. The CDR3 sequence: CASSVAADEKGSSYNSPLHF. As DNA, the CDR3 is TGTGCCAGCAGCGTAGCCGCTGACGAGAAGGGTAGCTCCTATAATTCACCCCTCCACTTT.

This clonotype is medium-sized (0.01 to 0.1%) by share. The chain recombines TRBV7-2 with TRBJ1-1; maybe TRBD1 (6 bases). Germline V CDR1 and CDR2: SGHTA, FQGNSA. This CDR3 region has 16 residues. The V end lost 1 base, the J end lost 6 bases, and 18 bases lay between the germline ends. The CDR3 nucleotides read TGTGCCAGCAGCTTAGAAGATGGGGGGCGCCGGGCTGAAGCTTTCTTT. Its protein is CASSLEDGGRRAEAFF. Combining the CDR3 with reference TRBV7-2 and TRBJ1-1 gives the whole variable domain GAGVSQSPSNKVTEKGKDVELRCDPISGHTALYWYRQSLGQGLEFLIYFQGNSAPDKSGLPSDRFSAERTGGSVSTLTIQRTQQEDSAVYLCASSLEDGGRRAEAFFGQGTRLTVV.

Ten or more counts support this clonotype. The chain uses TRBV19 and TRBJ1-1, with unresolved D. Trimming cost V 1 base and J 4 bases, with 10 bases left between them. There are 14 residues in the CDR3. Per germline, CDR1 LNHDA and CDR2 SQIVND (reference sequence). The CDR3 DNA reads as TGTGCCAGTAGTATAGGGGGAGTTGGCACTGAAGCTTTCTTT. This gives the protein CASSIGGVGTEAFF.

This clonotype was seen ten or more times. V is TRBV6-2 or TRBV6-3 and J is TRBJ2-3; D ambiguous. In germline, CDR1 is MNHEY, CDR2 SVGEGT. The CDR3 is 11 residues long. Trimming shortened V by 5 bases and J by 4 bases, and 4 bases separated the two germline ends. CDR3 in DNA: TGTGCCAGCAGTCACCCAGATACGCAGTATTTT. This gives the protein CASSHPDTQYF.

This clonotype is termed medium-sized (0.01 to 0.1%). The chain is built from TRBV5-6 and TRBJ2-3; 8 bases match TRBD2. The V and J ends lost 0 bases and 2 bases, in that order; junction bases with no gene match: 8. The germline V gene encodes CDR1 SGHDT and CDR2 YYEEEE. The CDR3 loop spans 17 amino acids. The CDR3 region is CASSLGIGGGLTDTQYF. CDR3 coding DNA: TGTGCCAGCAGCTTGGGTATCGGCGGGGGGCTCACAGATACGCAGTATTTT.

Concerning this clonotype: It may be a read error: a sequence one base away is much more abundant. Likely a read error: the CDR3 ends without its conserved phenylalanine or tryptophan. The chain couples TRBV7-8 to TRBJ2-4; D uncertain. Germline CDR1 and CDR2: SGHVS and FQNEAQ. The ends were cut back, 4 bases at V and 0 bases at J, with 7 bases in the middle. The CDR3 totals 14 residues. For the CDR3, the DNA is TGTGCCAGCAGCTCGCCCCCAGCCAAAAACATTCAGTACCTC. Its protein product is CASSSPPAKNIQYL.